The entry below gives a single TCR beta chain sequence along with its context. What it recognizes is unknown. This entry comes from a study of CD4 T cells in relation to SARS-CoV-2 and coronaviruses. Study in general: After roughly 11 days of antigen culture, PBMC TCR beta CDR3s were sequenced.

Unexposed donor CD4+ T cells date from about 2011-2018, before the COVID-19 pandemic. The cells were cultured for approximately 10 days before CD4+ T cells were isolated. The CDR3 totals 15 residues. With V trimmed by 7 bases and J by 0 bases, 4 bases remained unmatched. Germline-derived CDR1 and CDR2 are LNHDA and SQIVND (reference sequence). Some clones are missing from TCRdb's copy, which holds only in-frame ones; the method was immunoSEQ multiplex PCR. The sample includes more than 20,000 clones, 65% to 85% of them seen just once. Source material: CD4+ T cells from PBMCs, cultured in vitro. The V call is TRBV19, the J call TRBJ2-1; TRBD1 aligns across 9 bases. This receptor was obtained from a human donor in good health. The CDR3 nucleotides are TGTGCCAGTACTGGGACAGGGCGCTCCTACAATGAGCAGTTCTTC. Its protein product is CASTGTGRSYNEQFF. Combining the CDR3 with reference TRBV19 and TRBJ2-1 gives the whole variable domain DGGITQSPKYLFRKEGQNVTLSCEQNLNHDAMYWYRQDPGQGLRLIYYSQIVNDFQKGDIAEGYSVSREKKESFPLTVTSAQKNPTAFYLCASTGTGRSYNEQFFGPGTRLTVL.